This record covers a single T cell receptor (beta chain). The sample belongs to a study of blood T cell repertoires in COVID-19. Study-wide background: T cells, B-cell-depleted T cells, or PBMCs supplied cDNA or gDNA.

Germline trimming cut 4 bases from V and 2 bases from J; bases unmatched to any gene: 9. Germline CDR1 and CDR2: SGHRS and YFSETQ. CDR3 size: 15 residues. Sequencing was performed with immunoSEQ multiplex PCR; in TCRdb, only in-frame clones are kept and a portion is missing. The repertoire includes 200,000 to 300,000 clones, 86% of them detected once, and roughly 1.6% sits in the top ten. The sequence was obtained from an older woman who had recovered from COVID-19. Sequences were obtained from peripheral blood. The chain joins TRBV5-1 to TRBJ2-7; 7 positions agree with TRBD1. Written as DNA, the CDR3 is TGCGCCAGCAGCCCGGGACAGACACTTACCTACGAGCAGTACTTC. The encoded protein is CASSPGQTLTYEQYF.